This T cell receptor beta chain was documented in a study of brain T cells in children with intractable seizures. Germline values: CDR1 MNHNY, CDR2 SVGAGI (reference sequence). V trimming: 0 bases; J trimming: 7 bases; junction bases outside the gene matches: 7. The CDR3 length is 15 residues. TCRdb's copy holds only in-frame clones and misses some; the assay was immunoSEQ multiplex PCR. The sample holds about 64,000 clones, approximately 95% seen once. This specimen consisted of peripheral blood, obtained at surgery. This clonotype was obtained from a boy in the first two years of life with focal cortical dysplasia and intractable seizures. V gene TRBV6-6 combines with J gene TRBJ2-7; 9 bases line up with TRBD1. CDR3 DNA sequence: TGTGCCAGCAGTTACTCGCGGACAGGGGAAAATGAGCAGTACTTC. As protein: CASSYSRTGENEQYF.